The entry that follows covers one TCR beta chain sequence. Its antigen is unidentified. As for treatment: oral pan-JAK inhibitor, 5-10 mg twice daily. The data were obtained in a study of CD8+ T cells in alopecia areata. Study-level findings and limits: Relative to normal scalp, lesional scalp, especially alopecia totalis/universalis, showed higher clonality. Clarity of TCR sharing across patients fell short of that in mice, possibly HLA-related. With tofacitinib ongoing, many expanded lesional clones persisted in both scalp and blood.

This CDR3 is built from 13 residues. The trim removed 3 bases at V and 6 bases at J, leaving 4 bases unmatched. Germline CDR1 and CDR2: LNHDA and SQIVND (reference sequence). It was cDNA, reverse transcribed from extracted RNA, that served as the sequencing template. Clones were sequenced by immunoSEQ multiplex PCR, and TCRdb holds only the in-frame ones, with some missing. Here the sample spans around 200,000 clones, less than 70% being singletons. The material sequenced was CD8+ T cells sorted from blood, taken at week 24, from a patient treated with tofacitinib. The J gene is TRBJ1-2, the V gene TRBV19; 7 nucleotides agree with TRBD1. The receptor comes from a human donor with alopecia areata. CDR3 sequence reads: CASSINRGHGYTF. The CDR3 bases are TGTGCCAGTAGTATCAACAGGGGCCATGGCTACACCTTC.